The subject of this entry is one T cell receptor beta chain. No antigen is known for it. V lost 4 bases and J 4 bases, leaving 8 bases between the germline ends. This CDR3 is built from 13 residues. From germline, CDR1 is MRHNA and CDR2 SNTAGT. The PCR was carried out with 60 Vbeta primers and 13 Jbeta primers. Method: immunoSEQ multiplex PCR; TCRdb's copy keeps in-frame clones and lacks some. Among approximately 100,000 clones, about 70% were seen once, and the ten largest hold 4.5% to 5%. These data originate in a study of cytomegalovirus exposure and HLA in healthy donors. Overall study findings and caveats: Among CMV-associated TCR beta chains, most appeared HLA-restricted in a later analysis. When the data were analyzed later, several of the most significant clusters appeared to be linked to common viral pathogens. Researchers counted 150 to 200 TCR beta chains as cytomegalovirus-associated. Beyond CMV serostatus, there was no information to go on about immune exposure.

This clonotype was obtained from a woman in her late teens or twenties in good health and CMV-seropositive. The sequenced material came from PBMCs. V gene TRBV6-4 combines with J gene TRBJ1-5, with D possibly being TRBD1 (6 bases). CDR3 in amino acids: CASSAGENQPQHF. The CDR3 nucleotides read TGTGCCAGCAGTGCAGGGGAGAATCAGCCCCAGCATTTT.